This T cell receptor beta chain emerged from a study of shared clonotypes between healthy human individuals (dated by TCRdb to 2018 to 2020). Regarding the study in general: A few men and two women, aged 18 to 49 years, made up the cohort. Different laboratories and diverse techniques were used to prepare libraries and sequence TCR repertoires, to increase sequencing depth and limit assay-specific biases. Each donor's leukapheresis produced roughly between about 0.9 and 9.5 billion PBMCs. Blood TCR repertoires of several healthy adults were deeply sequenced to estimate repertoire size and the extent of clonotype sharing between individuals.

This clone is a singleton in its sample. Its antigen is unknown. The sample holds no much larger clone one base away, and base qualities are not on file. Points the paper makes about the study in general: The genetic and exposure-history diversity represented was limited by the small number of donors. Pairwise subsampling indicated that sequencing depth was expected to affect the degree of clonotype sharing among donors. Sampling was restricted to blood, and TCR repertoires in tissue are likely to differ from TCR repertoires in blood.

Healthy HIV-negative adults with no recently reported acute infections or vaccinations were included as donors. Every donor was a Caucasian adult living in Nashville, Tennessee, USA. In the unsorted samples, 70 million to 90 million PBMCs were counted, and genomic DNA was extracted using the QIAamp DNA Blood Mini kit. Blood was obtained by leukapheresis, after which PBMCs were separated by Ficoll-Histopaque density gradient centrifugation and cryopreserved in liquid nitrogen vapor phase. Using the deep immunoSEQ assay, TCR CDR3 regions were amplified from genomic DNA by multiplex PCR. Genomic DNA extracted from each cell subset was distributed evenly over all wells of several immunoSEQ 96-well plates, and each plate served as one replicate. For unsorted PBMC, around 330 ng genomic DNA, equal to approximately 30,000 T cell genomes, was loaded into each replicate PCR. Ten immunoSEQ deep assay plates were used to sequence the unsorted PBMC genomic DNA. Purified libraries were measured with a Qubit 3.0 fluorometer, size-checked on a Bioanalyzer 2100, and measured again with the KAPA Library Quantification kit. Each immunoSEQ 96-well plate was sequenced on its own single-read 150-cycle Illumina NextSeq 550 flow cell. In the original analysis: Because the immunoSEQ output included only junctional sequences and no quality scores, the filtering could not be the same as the filtering used for full-length reads. To assign V/J genes and CDR3, sequences were annotated using PyIR, a Python wrapper for IgBLAST v1.9, with IMGT germline references. Reads with weak V/J assignments (E-value above 1e-6), missing CDR3, stop codons, out-of-frame junctions, or ambiguous translated residues were removed. A V3J clonotype was defined by an identical inferred V gene, J gene, and CDR3 amino acid sequence. The percentage overlap between two repertoires was calculated by dividing the number of shared unique clonotypes by the size of the smaller repertoire. Richness of each repertoire was evaluated using RTK rarefaction, the Chao1 estimator, and Recon v2.1 estimates of unobserved clonotypes. In its TCRdb copy, this immuneACCESS table keeps in-frame sequences only and misses some clones. Where compared with another copy, unresolved V genes explain less than half of these, and the others have no known cause. The D gene and trimming were derived from the DNA, and the V and J assignments and clone size from that table. The sample contains fewer than 700,000 clones, around 80% of them found a single time. The ten largest clones take up 9.5% to 15% of the sample.

V was cut back by 1 base and J by 0 bases, leaving a gap of 13 bases between them. The CDR3 spans 17 residues, from the cysteine through the phenylalanine. The read is trimmed to its CDR3 DNA, 51 bases read in frame from base 1. Sequences SEHNR (CDR1) and FQNEAQ (CDR2) are obtained from the germline V gene (reference sequence). The rearrangement combines TRBV7-9 with TRBJ1-3; no D gene can be assigned with confidence. The specimen was PBMCs. The origin of this receptor is a woman between 40 and 55 years old in good health. Some clones in this sample may be carry-over from other donors' samples. The CDR3 amino acid sequence is: CASSLVLEALSGNTIYF. The DNA sequence is given as TGTGCCAGCAGCTTAGTGCTTGAGGCTCTCTCTGGAAACACCATATATTTT.